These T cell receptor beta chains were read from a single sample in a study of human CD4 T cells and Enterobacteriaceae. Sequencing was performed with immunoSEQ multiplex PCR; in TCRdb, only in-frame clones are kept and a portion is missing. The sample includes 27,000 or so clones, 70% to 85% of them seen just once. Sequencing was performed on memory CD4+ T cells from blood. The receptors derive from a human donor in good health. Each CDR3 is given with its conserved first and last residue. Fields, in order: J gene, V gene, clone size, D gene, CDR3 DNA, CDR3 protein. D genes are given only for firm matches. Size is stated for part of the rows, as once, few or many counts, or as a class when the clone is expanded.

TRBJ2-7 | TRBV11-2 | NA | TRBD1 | TGTGCCAGCAGAATTGGACAGGGGGTCTCCTACGAGCAGTACTTC | CASRIGQGVSYEQYF
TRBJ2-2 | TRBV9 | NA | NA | TGTGCCAGCAGCGCCGGGACTCTGGGCGGGGAGCTGTTTTTT | CASSAGTLGGELFF
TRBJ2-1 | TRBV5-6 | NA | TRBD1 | TGTGCCAGCAGCTCGACAGGGGGGGACAATGAGCAGTTCTTC | CASSSTGGDNEQFF
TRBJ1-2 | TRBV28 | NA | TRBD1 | TGTGCCAGCAGTCCGGGACAGGGTACGGGCTACACCTTC | CASSPGQGTGYTF
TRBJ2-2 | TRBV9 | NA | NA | TGTGCCAGCAGCGTAGCCAGGAGTGGCACCGGGGAGCTGTTTTTT | CASSVARSGTGELFF
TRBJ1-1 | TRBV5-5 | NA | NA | TGTGCCAGCAGCTTTGACGGGGAAAGCACTGAAGCTTTCTTT | CASSFDGESTEAFF
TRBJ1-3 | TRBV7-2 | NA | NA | TGTGCCAGCAGCTTACCGGGGAAGTGGGGAAACACCATATATTTT | CASSLPGKWGNTIYF
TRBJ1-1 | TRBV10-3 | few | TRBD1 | TGTGCCATCAGTGAGAGGACAGGGGGCGCGGGGACTGAAGCTTTCTTT | CAISERTGGAGTEAFF
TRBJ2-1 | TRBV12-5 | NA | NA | TGTGCTAGTGCCTCTCCCTATGACGAGCAGTTCTTC | CASASPYDEQFF
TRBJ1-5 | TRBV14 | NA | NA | TGTGCCAGCAGCCAAGATCTGGGGCAGCCCCAGCATTTT | CASSQDLGQPQHF
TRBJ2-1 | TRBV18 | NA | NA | TGTGCCAGCTCACCCCCGAGTGGGGGGAGTTCCTACAATGAGCAGTTCTTC | CASSPPSGGSSYNEQFF
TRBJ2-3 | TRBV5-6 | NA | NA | TGTGCCAGCAGCTTGGAGGGGACTCCTAACACAGATACGCAGTATTTT | CASSLEGTPNTDTQYF
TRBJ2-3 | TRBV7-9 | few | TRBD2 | TGTGCCAGCAGCTCCAGAATAGCGGGAGTAGATACGCAGTATTTT | CASSSRIAGVDTQYF
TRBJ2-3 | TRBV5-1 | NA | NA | TGCGCCAGCAGCTTGGTTAGGGATACGCAGTATTTT | CASSLVRDTQYF